The clone carrying this T cell receptor beta chain was recorded many times. This sample stems from a study of low-dose radiotherapy and immunotherapy resistance in tumors. With TRAV- and TRBV-specific primers, first-strand cDNA was made, covering the alpha and beta chains. With a constant-region primer and a V-primer adapter, TCRs were subjected to 20 PCR cycles of amplification. MiXCR, applied by TCRdb to the reads, yields one record per CDR3 protein. Of 60,000 or so distinct CDR3 sequences listed, more than 25% are singletons. The CDR3 sequence is 17 residues long. J gave up 7 bases and V 3 bases, and 8 bases lay outside the gene matches. Germline V gene sequence: CDR1 LNHDA, CDR2 SQIVND (reference sequence). The time point is: before trial treatment.

This material consisted of PBMCs, taken before treatment. The source is a male donor with rectosigmoid adenocarcinoma. The chain joins TRBV19 to TRBJ2-2, with TRBD2 identical over 13 bases. The CDR3 DNA reads TGTGCCAGTAGTATGCTACGGACTAGCGGGAGCGGCGGGGAGCTGTTTTTT. Translating it yields CASSMLRTSGSGGELFF.